This T cell receptor beta chain was sequenced during a study of blood T cells in healthy people across ages (dated by TCRdb to between 2014 and 2016). Context from the whole study: In model experiments, template switching captured roughly one uniquely barcoded TCR beta cDNA molecule for every two T cells. Using deep sequencing normalized with unique cDNA molecular identifiers, the study measured how TCR beta repertoire diversity changes with age. The donors were divided into four age groups: young (average 16 years), middle-aged (approximately 39), aged (about 60) and long-lived (about 79). Using the same blood draw, the study looked at two additional independent replicas of 1 million unique cDNA reads for two donors, one aged 18 to 30 and the other aged 80 or older. Overall study outcomes, separate from this receptor: Because donor CMV infection status was unknown, age-related changes in expanded clonotypes were potentially confounded. Observed TCR beta diversity correlated strongly with the percentage of naive T cells measured by flow cytometry. Since profiling was done on bulk unsorted PBMCs, naive and antigen-experienced compartments could not be conclusively compared. As age increased, observed TCR beta diversity per million T cells dropped in a roughly linear way, and a significant reduction was already evident by age roughly 36. Compared with the aged group, the long-lived group had more naive CD4+ T cells, fewer expanded clones and increased TCR diversity, suggesting age selection. Total diversity estimates from one million sequenced T cells were considered lower bounds and underestimates.

The library was built by means of 5' RACE. These reads were obtained on an Illumina HiSeq 2500. A second PCR of 7 to 11 cycles was performed with a sample-barcoded 5' primer and a J-beta primer mix. A unique molecular identifier was introduced onto each TCR beta cDNA molecule by a template-switch 5' adaptor carrying 12 random nucleotides. At least 3 million CDR3-containing paired-end reads were obtained from each sample. First-strand cDNA synthesis was performed from all RNA using the Mint cDNA synthesis kit, with priming by a TRBC-specific oligonucleotide. All cDNA was treated with uracil-DNA glycosylase and then went through a first 18-cycle PCR with the universal primers M1SS and BC2_uni_R. In the authors' own workflow: For normalization, 1 million high-quality reads were randomly selected from each sample, with every read carrying a distinct molecular identifier. Reads with shared molecular identifiers were discarded instead of being binned into consensus sequences. MiTCR, run with a Q25 quality threshold and the strictest error-elimination algorithm, handled CDR3 identification, clonotype clustering and error correction. A nonparametric unseen species model with Euler transformation was used to estimate a lower bound on total TCR beta diversity. The public reads were reanalyzed by TCRdb: fastp trimming at Q25, MiXCR alignment, in-frame beta chains only. Each entry merges the rows of one CDR3 protein and shows their most common DNA and genes. The V and J calls come from TCRdb's annotation, not from the publication. The sample contains under 1,100,000 distinct CDR3 sequences, 20% to 25% of them found a single time. Of the sample, approximately 0.7% falls within the top ten clones.

Donors were a few dozen systemically healthy Caucasian individuals from Russia aged about 6 to 100 years. Each donor gave ten milliliters of peripheral blood, collected into EDTA-treated Vacutainer tubes. Ficoll-Paque density-gradient centrifugation was used to isolate PBMCs, with at least 7 million per sample. Total RNA was extracted from PBMCs with Trizol reagent, with at least 6 micrograms obtained per sample. Naive CD45RAhigh/CD27high T cell percentages were measured by flow cytometry on a PBMC aliquot from every donor. Concerning this clonotype itself: Its cognate antigen has yet to be identified. A read error may account for a junction end that differs from germline.

Reading from cysteine to phenylalanine, the CDR3 counts 16 amino acids. The only DNA kept is the CDR3, 48 bases in frame from the first base. Via the germline V gene, CDR1 is SGHRS and CDR2 YFSETQ. The same sample was also used in a study of T cells of mothers and their children. The second study also describes: Nine systemically healthy Caucasian individuals served as donors, namely three mothers together with their six children. cDNA synthesis used all of the extracted RNA, with approximately 1.4 ug of RNA in each 15 ul reaction. Sample barcodes and 2-4 random nucleotides were added via the M1S primer in the second PCR. Over 9 million TCR beta CDR3 reads came from each mother, compared with approximately 3 million reads from each child. In both related and unrelated pairs, thymic selection shapes the output of TCR recombination in a similar way, with inherited differences having only a minor effect. Related mother-child pairs always showed normalized repertoire overlap that was slightly higher than in unrelated mother-child pairs, though the difference was never significant. No persistent microchimeric T cell clones were detected, at a sensitivity of approximately 100 clones per million clonotypes. To look for features that set related mother-child pairs apart from unrelated individuals, the researchers ran deep NGS to compare the TCR beta repertoires of mothers and children. Mothers averaged 40 +/- 4 years of age and children averaged roughly 12 +/- 4 years. After adapters were ligated using NEBNext reagents, the libraries underwent 100+100 nt paired-end sequencing on an Illumina HiSeq 2000. Mother and child libraries were prepared a month apart and sequenced in separate runs to prevent cross-contamination. Between roughly 500,000 and 2,000,000 distinct TCR beta clonotypes were identified per donor. Naive TCR beta clonotypes were estimated from low-frequency clonotypes matched to each donor's FACS-determined naive share, without sorting.

This receptor was taken from a girl aged 2 to 10 in good health. Rearrangement joined TRBV5-1 to TRBJ2-5; 9 nucleotides in the junction match TRBD2. Sequenced material: blood. The DNA sequence is given as TGCGCCAGCAGCTTGGCGAGGCTAGCGGGAAGGGAGACCCAGTGCTTC. This codes for CASSLARLAGRETQCF.